This T cell receptor (beta chain) was recorded in a study of cytomegalovirus exposure and HLA in healthy donors. Study outcomes and limitations: Analyzed later, association rates of TCRs varied across HLA loci, with DRB1 most and HLA-C fewest. It is likely that the observed cluster of highly shared sequence variants was a sequencing artifact. In a later analysis, HLA-associated TCR beta chains were more clonally expanded than equally common others.

In regard to this clone: The target antigen is unknown.

13 Jbeta primers and 60 Vbeta primers were used for the PCR. As originally analysed: Per a later analysis, the number of unique TCR beta chains was about 80 million, of which around 9.9 million were shared. Generated by immunoSEQ multiplex PCR, the TCRdb table keeps only in-frame clones and is missing some. V, J and clone size were drawn from that table, and D and trimming were deduced from the DNA. The sample carries approximately 150,000 clones, 76% recorded once. Source material: PBMCs. This TCR was sampled from a woman between 35 and 50 years old in good health and CMV-seronegative.

The CDR3 DNA reads TGTGCCAGCAGCTCACAGCGGGGGGCGACAGATACGCAGTATTTT. This encodes CASSSQRGATDTQYF. The rearrangement joins TRBV7-9 to TRBJ2-3; 9 bases match TRBD2. The J segment lost 3 bases and the V segment lost 4 bases, leaving 5 bases of the junction unmatched. The CDR3 totals 15 residues. The germline gives CDR1 SEHNR, CDR2 FQNEAQ (reference sequence).